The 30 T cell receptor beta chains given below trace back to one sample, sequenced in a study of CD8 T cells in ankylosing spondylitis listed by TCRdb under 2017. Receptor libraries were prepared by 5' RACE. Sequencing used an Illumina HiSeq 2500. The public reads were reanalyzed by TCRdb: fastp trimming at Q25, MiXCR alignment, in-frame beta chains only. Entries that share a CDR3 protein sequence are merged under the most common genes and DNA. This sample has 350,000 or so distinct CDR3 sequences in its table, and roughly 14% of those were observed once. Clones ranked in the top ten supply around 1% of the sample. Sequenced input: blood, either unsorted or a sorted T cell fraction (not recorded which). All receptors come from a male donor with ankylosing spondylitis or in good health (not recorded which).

CDR3 coding DNA: TGTGCCACCAGTGATTCGGGACAGAAACAAGAGACCCAGTACTTC. Translation: CATSDSGQKQETQYF. The V gene is TRBV24-1, the J gene TRBJ2-5; 7 bases line up with TRBD1. This CDR3 has 15 amino acids. Germline assignment: CDR1 KGHDR and CDR2 SFDVKD. The V segment lost 2 bases and the J segment 2 bases; nucleotides outside the gene matches: 4.

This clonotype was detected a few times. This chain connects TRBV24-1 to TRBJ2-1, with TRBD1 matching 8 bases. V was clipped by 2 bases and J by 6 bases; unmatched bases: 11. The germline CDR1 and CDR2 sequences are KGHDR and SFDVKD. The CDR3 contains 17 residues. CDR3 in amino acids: CATSDSQGAVGGNEQFF. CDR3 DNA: TGTGCCACCAGTGATTCCCAGGGGGCGGTAGGCGGCAATGAGCAGTTCTTC.

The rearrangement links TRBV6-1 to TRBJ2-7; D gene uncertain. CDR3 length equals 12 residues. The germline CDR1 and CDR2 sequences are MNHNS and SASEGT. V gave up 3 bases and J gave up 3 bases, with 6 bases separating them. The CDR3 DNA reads TGTGCCAGCAGTGACGGATACTACGAGCAGTACTTC. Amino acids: CASSDGYYEQYF.

CDR3 residues: CSVEAGPSSYEQYF. The CDR3, as DNA: TGCAGCGTTGAGGCAGGGCCCAGCTCCTACGAGCAGTACTTC. J is TRBJ2-7 and V is TRBV29-1, with D perhaps matching TRBD1 (5 bases). V lost 3 bases to trimming and J lost 0 bases, with 12 bases between them. Looked up from germline, CDR1 is SQVTM and CDR2 is ANQGSEA. The CDR3 runs to 14 residues.

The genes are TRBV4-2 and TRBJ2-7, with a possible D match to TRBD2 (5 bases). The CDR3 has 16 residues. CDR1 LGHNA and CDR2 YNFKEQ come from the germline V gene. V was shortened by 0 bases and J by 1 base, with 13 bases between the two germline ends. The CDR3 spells CASSQDWSDWSYEQYF. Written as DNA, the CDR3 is TGTGCCAGCAGCCAAGATTGGTCGGACTGGTCCTACGAGCAGTACTTC.

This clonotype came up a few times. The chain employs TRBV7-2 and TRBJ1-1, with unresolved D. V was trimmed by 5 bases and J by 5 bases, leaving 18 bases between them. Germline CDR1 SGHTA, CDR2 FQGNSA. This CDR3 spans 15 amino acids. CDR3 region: CASSPEVGRGTEAFF. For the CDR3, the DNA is TGTGCCAGCAGCCCCGAAGTGGGCAGAGGGACTGAAGCTTTCTTT.

The CDR3 sequence is CASSFPSSYEQYF. CDR3 nucleotide sequence: TGCGCCAGCAGCTTTCCCTCTAGCTACGAGCAGTACTTC. V is TRBV5-1 and J is TRBJ2-7; unclear D gene. In germline, CDR1 is SGHRS, CDR2 YFSETQ. V was trimmed by 2 bases and J by 3 bases, leaving 9 bases between them. This CDR3 has 13 amino acids.

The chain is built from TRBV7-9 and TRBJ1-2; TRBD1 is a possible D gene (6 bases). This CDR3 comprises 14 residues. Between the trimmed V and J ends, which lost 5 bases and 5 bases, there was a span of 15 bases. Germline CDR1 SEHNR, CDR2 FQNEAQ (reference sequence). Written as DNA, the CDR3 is TGTGCCAGCAGCCTCCGGGACAATGAGTATGGCTACACCTTC. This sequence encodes CASSLRDNEYGYTF.

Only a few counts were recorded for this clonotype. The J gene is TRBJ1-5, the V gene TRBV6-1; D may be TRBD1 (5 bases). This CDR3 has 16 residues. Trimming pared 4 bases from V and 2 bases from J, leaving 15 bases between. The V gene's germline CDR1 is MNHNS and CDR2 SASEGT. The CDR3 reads CASSGPGPGGNQPQHF. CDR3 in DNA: TGTGCCAGCAGTGGCCCGGGACCCGGAGGCAATCAGCCCCAGCATTTT.

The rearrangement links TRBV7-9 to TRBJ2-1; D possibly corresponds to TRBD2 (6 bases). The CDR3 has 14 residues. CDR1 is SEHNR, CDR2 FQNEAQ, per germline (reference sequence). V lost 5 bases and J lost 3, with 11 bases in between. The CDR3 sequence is CASSPRLDYNEQFF. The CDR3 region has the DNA TGTGCCAGCAGCCCCCGACTAGACTACAATGAGCAGTTCTTC.

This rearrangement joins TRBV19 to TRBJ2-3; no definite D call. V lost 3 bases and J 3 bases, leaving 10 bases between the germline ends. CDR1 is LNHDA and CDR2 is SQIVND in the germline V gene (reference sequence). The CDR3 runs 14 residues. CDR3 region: CASSMKGRTDTQYF. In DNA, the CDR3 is TGTGCCAGTAGTATGAAAGGTCGGACAGATACGCAGTATTTT.

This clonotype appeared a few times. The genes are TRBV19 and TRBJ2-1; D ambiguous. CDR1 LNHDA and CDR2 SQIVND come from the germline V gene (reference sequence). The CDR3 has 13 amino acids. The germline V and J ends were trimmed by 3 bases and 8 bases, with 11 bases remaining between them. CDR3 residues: CASSIPQSDEQFF. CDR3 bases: TGTGCCAGTAGTATTCCGCAGTCGGATGAGCAGTTCTTC.

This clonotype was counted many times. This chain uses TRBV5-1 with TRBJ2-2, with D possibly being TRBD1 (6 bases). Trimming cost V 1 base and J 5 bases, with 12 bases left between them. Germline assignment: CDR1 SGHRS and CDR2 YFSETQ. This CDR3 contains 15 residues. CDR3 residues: CASSLWQTGTGELFF. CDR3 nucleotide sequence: TGCGCCAGCAGCTTGTGGCAAACAGGGACCGGGGAGCTGTTTTTT.

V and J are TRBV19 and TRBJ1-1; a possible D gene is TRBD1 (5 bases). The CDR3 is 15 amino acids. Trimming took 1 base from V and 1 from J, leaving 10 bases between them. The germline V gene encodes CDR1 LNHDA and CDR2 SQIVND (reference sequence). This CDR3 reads CASSIGGTGNTEAFF. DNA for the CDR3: TGTGCCAGTAGTATAGGAGGGACGGGGAACACTGAAGCTTTCTTT.

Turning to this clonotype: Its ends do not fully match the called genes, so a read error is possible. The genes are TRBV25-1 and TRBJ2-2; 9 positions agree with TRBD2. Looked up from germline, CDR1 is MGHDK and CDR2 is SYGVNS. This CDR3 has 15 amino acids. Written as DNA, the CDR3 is TGTGCCAGCAGTCAGAGCGGGGGGAACACCGGGAAGCTGTTTTTT. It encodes CASSQSGGNTGKLFF.

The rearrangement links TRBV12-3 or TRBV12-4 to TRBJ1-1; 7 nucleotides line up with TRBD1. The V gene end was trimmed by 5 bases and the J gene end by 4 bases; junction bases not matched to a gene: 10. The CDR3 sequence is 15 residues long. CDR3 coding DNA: TGTGCCAGCAGTCTAAGGACAGGCCGGGCCACTGAAGCTTTCTTT. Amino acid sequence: CASSLRTGRATEAFF.

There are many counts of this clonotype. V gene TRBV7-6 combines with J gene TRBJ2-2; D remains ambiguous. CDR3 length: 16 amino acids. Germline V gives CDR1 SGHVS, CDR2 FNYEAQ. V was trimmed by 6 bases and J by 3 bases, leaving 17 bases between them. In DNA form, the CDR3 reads TGTGCCAGCAGTCATAGAGATGGGCAGCACACCGGGGAGCTGTTTTTT. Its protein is CASSHRDGQHTGELFF.

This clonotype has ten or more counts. This CDR3 reads CASSNTGLLDYGYTF. Written as DNA, the CDR3 is TGTGCCAGCAGCAACACAGGCTTATTAGACTATGGCTACACCTTC. The chain carries TRBV7-8 and TRBJ1-2, with D possibly matching TRBD1 (5 bases). This CDR3 contains 15 residues. V gave up 5 bases and J gave up 3 bases, with 16 bases separating them. Germline V lookup: CDR1 SGHVS, CDR2 FQNEAQ. The variable domain in full, with the rest retrieved from reference TRBV7-8 and TRBJ1-2, is GAGVSQSPRYKVAKRGQDVALRCDPISGHVSLFWYQQALGQGPEFLTYFQNEAQLDKSGLPSDRFFAERPEGSVSTLKIQRTQQEDSAVYLCASSNTGLLDYGYTFGSGTRLTVV.

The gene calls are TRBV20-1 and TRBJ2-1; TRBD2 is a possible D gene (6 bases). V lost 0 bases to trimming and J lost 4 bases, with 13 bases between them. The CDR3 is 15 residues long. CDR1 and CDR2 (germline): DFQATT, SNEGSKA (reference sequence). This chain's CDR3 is CSARETGGTYNEQFF. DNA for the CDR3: TGCAGTGCTAGAGAAACTGGGGGGACTTACAATGAGCAGTTCTTC.

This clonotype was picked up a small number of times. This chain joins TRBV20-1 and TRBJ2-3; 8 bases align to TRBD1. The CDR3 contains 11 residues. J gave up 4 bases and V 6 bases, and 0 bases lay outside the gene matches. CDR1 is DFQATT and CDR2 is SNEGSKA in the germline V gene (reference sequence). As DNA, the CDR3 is TGCAGTGCCAGGGGGCCAGATACGCAGTATTTT. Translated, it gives CSARGPDTQYF.

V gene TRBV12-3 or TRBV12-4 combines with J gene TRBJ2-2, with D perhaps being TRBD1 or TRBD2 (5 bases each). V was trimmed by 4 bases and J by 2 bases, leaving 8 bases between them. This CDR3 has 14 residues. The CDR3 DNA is TGTGCCAGCAGTTGGGGGTTTAACACCGGGGAGCTGTTTTTT. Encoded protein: CASSWGFNTGELFF.

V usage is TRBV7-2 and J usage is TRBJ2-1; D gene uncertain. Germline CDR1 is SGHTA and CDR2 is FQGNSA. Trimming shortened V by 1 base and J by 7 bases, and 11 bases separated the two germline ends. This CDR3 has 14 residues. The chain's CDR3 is CASSLEERPNEQFF. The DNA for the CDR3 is TGTGCCAGCAGCTTAGAGGAACGACCTAATGAGCAGTTCTTC.

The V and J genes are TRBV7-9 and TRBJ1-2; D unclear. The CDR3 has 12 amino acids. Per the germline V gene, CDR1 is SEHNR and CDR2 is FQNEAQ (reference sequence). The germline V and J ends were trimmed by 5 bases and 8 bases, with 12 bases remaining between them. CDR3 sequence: CASSQDAGGYTF. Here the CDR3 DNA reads TGTGCCAGCAGCCAAGACGCGGGAGGCTACACCTTC.

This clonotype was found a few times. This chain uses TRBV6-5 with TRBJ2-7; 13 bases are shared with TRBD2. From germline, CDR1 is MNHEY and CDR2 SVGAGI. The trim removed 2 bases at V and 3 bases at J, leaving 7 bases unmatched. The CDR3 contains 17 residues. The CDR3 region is CASSYPGTSGVGYEQYF. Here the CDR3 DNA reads TGTGCCAGCAGTTACCCAGGGACTAGCGGGGTCGGCTACGAGCAGTACTTC.

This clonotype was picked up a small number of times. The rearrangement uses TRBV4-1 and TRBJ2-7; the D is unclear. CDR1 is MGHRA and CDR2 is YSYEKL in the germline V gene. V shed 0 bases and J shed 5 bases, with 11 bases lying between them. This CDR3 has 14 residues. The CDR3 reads CASSQDRTGHEQYF. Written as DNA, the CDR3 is TGCGCCAGCAGCCAAGATCGAACCGGCCACGAGCAGTACTTC.

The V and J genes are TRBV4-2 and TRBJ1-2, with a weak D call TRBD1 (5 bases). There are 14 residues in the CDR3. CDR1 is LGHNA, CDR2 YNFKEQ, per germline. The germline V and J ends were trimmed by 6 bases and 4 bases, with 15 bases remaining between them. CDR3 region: CASRTRAQGYGYTF. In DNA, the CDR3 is TGTGCCAGCAGGACAAGGGCCCAGGGCTATGGCTACACCTTC.

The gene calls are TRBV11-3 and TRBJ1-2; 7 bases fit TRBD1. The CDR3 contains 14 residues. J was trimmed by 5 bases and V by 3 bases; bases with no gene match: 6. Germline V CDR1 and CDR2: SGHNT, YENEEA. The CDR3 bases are TGTGCCAGCAGCTTTTCCGGACAGGATTATGGCTACACCTTC. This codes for CASSFSGQDYGYTF.

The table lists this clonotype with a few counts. The CDR3 DNA reads as TGCAGTGCTTTCGGTCGGACAGATACGCAGTATTTT. Its protein product is CSAFGRTDTQYF. This sequence joins TRBV20-1 and TRBJ2-3; D call uncertain. This CDR3 has 12 residues. Looked up from germline, CDR1 is DFQATT and CDR2 is SNEGSKA (reference sequence). Trimming removed 5 bases from V and 3 bases from J, with 9 bases in between.

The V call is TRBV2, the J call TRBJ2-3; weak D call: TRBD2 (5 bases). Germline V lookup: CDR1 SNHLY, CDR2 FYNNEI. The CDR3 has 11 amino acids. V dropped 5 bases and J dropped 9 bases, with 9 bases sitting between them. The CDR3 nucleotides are TGTGCCAGCAGTTCTAGCATCACGCAGTATTTT. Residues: CASSSSITQYF.

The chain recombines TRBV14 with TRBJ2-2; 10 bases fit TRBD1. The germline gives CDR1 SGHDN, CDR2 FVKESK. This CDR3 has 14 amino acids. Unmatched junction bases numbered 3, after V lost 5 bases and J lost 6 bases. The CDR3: CASSDRGPAGELFF. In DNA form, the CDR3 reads TGTGCCAGCAGCGACAGGGGGCCGGCCGGGGAGCTGTTTTTT.